The 6 T cell receptor beta chains below come from one sample, sequenced in a study of CD8 T cells in ankylosing spondylitis. Using its own MiXCR run on the 5' RACE reads, TCRdb lists one record per CDR3 protein. The sample lists 250,000 or so distinct CDR3 sequences, 24% occurring once. Sequencing used blood, either unsorted or a sorted T cell fraction (not recorded which). The receptors shown here come from a male donor with ankylosing spondylitis or in good health (not recorded which).

V usage is TRBV6-5 and J usage is TRBJ2-5, with D possibly being TRBD1 (6 bases). Trimming left V 8 bases short and J 5 bases short, with 12 bases between. The CDR3 covers 12 residues. The germline CDR1 and CDR2 sequences are MNHEY and SVGAGI. The CDR3 DNA is TGTGCCAGCTACAGGGTGGGCGAGACCCAGTACTTC. This translates into CASYRVGETQYF.

The DNA for the CDR3 is TGTGCCAGCAGCGAAGGGTGGGCGGTAGGATACAATGAGCAGTTCTTC. Its translation is CASSEGWAVGYNEQFF. This chain connects TRBV7-2 to TRBJ2-1; no reliable D call. V was pared by 5 bases and J by 4 bases, with 18 bases between. This CDR3 is built from 16 residues. The germline CDR1 and CDR2 sequences are SGHTA and FQGNSA. The full variable domain, in which reference TRBV7-2 and TRBJ2-1 provide the parts outside the CDR3, is GAGVSQSPSNKVTEKGKDVELRCDPISGHTALYWYRQSLGQGLEFLIYFQGNSAPDKSGLPSDRFSAERTGGSVSTLTIQRTQQEDSAVYLCASSEGWAVGYNEQFFGPGTRLTVL.

CDR3 nucleotide sequence: TGCAGTACATTCCCCCCATTGAACACTGAAGCTTTCTTT. The encoded protein is CSTFPPLNTEAFF. The J gene is TRBJ1-1, the V gene TRBV20-1; D gene uncertain. This CDR3 region has 13 residues. Germline assignment: CDR1 DFQATT and CDR2 SNEGSKA (reference sequence). The germline V and J ends were trimmed by 8 bases and 0 bases, with 13 bases remaining between them.

The chain couples TRBV12-3 or TRBV12-4 to TRBJ1-2, with D tentatively TRBD1 (6 bases). Trimming cost V 7 bases and J 1 base, with 16 bases left between them. The CDR3 is 15 amino acids. The CDR3: CASTQVGRGNYGYTF. CDR3 DNA sequence: TGTGCCAGCACCCAAGTGGGCAGGGGTAACTATGGCTACACCTTC.

V gene TRBV12-3 or TRBV12-4 combines with J gene TRBJ1-1; D uncertain. This CDR3 has 13 amino acids. The V end lost 7 bases, the J end lost 3 bases, and 12 bases lay between the germline ends. CDR3 protein: CASNPDHYTEAFF. CDR3 DNA sequence: TGTGCCAGCAACCCGGACCATTACACTGAAGCTTTCTTT.

This chain joins TRBV20-1 and TRBJ2-7, with D maybe TRBD1 (6 bases). Germline V gene data show CDR1 as DFQATT and CDR2 as SNEGSKA (reference sequence). V lost 3 bases and J lost 6, with 9 bases in between. The CDR3 runs to 11 residues. Here the CDR3 DNA reads TGCAGTGCTAGTAGGGGGTTCGAGCAGTACTTC. Translation gives CSASRGFEQYF.